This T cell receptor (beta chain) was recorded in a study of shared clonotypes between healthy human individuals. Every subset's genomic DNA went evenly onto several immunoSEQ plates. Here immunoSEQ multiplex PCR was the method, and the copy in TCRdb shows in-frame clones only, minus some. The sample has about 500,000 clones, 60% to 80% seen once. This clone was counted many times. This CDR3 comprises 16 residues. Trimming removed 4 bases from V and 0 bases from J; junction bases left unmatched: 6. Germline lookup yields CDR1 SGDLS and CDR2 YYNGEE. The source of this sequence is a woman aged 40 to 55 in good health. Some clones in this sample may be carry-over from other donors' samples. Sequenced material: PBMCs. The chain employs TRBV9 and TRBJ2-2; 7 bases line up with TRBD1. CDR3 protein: CASSRNRGSNTGELFF. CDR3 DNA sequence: TGTGCCAGCAGCAGGAACAGGGGTTCGAACACCGGGGAGCTGTTTTTT.